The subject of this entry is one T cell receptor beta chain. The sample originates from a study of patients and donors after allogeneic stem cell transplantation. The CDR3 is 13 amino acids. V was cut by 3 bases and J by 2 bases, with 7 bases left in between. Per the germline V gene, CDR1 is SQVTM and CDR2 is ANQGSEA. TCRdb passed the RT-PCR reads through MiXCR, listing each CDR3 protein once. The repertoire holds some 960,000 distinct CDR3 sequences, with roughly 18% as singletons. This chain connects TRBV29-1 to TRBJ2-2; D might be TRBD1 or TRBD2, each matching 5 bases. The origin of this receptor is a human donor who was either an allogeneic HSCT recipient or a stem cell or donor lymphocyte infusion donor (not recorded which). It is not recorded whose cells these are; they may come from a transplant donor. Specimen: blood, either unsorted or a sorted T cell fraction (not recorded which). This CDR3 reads CSVDRDNTGELFF. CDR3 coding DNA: TGCAGCGTTGACCGGGACAACACCGGGGAGCTGTTTTTT.